Here is one T cell receptor beta chain with its context. This clone showed up just once. Its antigen is not yet known. Base qualities are not at hand, and no much larger clone is one base apart. TCRbeta CDR3 regions were amplified from genomic DNA by means of the immunoSEQ Assay, a bias-controlled multiplex PCR. The original methods were these. Within the assay, amplification of reference gene primers was used to estimate how many nucleated cells each sample contained. Sequence reads were collapsed and filtered to measure the absolute abundance of every unique TCRbeta CDR3 rearrangement. For each sample, productive Simpson clonality was calculated as the square root of Simpson's diversity index over productive rearrangements. The clones in this table, taken by TCRdb from immuneACCESS, are in-frame only. Not every clone is retained; where verified, under half of the shortfall comes from an unresolved V gene, and the cause of the rest is unknown. D and trimming were read from the DNA, whereas the V and J calls and clone size are those reported in that table. For this sample the table gives fewer than 350,000 clones, of which roughly 85% were detected only once. The ten largest clones capture around 2.5% of the sample.

Enrolling through a virtual design, the prospective study's participants ranged in age from roughly 18 to 95 years and lived across 24 United States geographic areas. To assign participants to cohorts, the prospective study relied on clinical history that participants themselves reported in a screening survey and a study questionnaire. For ImmuneRACE Cohort 3, a participant was defined as recovered based on two consecutive negative NP/OP PCR tests, clearance by a healthcare professional, or resolution of symptoms. In the prospective study, whole blood, serum and a nasopharyngeal or oropharyngeal swab were collected from each participant by mobile phlebotomists. Over a 2-month period, participants in the prospective study had the option of providing additional blood draws and questionnaires. Before DNA extraction, prospective study blood samples were shipped either frozen or at room temperature.

These data originate in a study of blood T cell repertoires in COVID-19 (dated by TCRdb to the early 2020s). The study in broad terms: Samples from collaborators originated in the United States, Italy and Spain and spanned both the acute and convalescent phases of COVID-19. The prospective study material was composed of cDNA or gDNA derived from T cells, B-cell-depleted T cells, or PBMCs. The repertoires were released in a freely available public database intended as a resource for research on the immune response to SARS-CoV-2. The dataset comprised deeply sampled blood TCRbeta repertoires from subjects exposed to, actively infected with, or recovered from COVID-19. Where HLA class I and class II types were available, the types were taken from metadata supplied by the sample provider, not from assay-based typing. The samples were drawn from two sources: the first 160 participants of the ongoing ImmuneRACE study, and 1,000 to 1,500 subjects contributed by 6 global collaborators. A de-identified subject ID, COVID-19 status, age in years and sex were almost always included in the sample metadata. Here is what the overall study found, with its caveats: The quantity of clinical and demographic metadata differed by source and by participant and was supplied without curation.

According to the germline V gene, CDR1 reads SGHVS and CDR2 reads FQNEAQ. Taken from cysteine to phenylalanine, the CDR3 has 17 residues. Here the CDR3 DNA is all that survives: 51 bases in frame from base 1. V has 1 base trimmed and J has 6 bases trimmed; junction bases matching no gene number 6. Sequenced: PBMCs or T cells enriched from blood (not recorded which). The TCR originated in a woman in her forties or fifties who had recovered from COVID-19. The chain is made from TRBV7-8 and TRBJ2-1, with 13 middle bases fitting TRBD2. For the CDR3, the sequence is CASSLVLRLAGGNEQFF. Here is the DNA: TGTGCCAGCAGCTTAGTTCTCAGACTAGCGGGAGGCAATGAGCAGTTCTTC.